These T cell receptor beta chains were read from a single sample in a study of OX40 agonist ivuxolimab in advanced cancers. Generated by immunoSEQ multiplex PCR, the TCRdb table keeps only in-frame clones and is missing some. Of some 55,000 clones listed, approximately 80% are singletons. The specimen comprised CD4+ or CD8+ T cells sorted from blood, sampled in a trial of the OX40 agonist ivuxolimab. All receptors come from an adult with an advanced solid tumor such as melanoma, head and neck, liver or kidney cancer. CDR3s include the opening cysteine and the closing phenylalanine or tryptophan. A D gene is named only where the DNA matches it firmly. A clone size is listed for some rows: how often the clone was seen (once, few, many), or a class if it is expanded.

D gene	J gene	V gene	clone size	CDR3 protein	CDR3 DNA
TRBD1	TRBJ1-5	TRBV2	-	CASSPSTGNLLSNQPQHF	TGTGCCAGCAGCCCATCGACAGGGAACCTATTGAGCAATCAGCCCCAGCATTTT
-	TRBJ1-4	TRBV6-1	once	CASRTQAQEGRKLFF	TGTGCCAGCAGGACGCAGGCTCAGGAGGGTCGGAAACTGTTTTTT
-	TRBJ2-2	TRBV4-3	-	CASSQVTGRGGELFF	TGCGCCAGCAGCCAAGTTACAGGGAGAGGCGGGGAGCTGTTTTTT
TRBD1	TRBJ2-5	TRBV29-1	-	CSGGDRGQETQYF	TGCAGCGGAGGGGACAGGGGGCAAGAGACCCAGTACTTC
-	TRBJ1-2	TRBV7-2	-	CASSVMGSNGYTF	TGTGCCAGCAGCGTTATGGGGTCTAATGGCTACACCTTC
TRBD1	TRBJ1-3	TRBV18	-	CASSQGTGALSGNTIYF	TGTGCCAGCTCACAGGGGACAGGGGCGCTCTCTGGAAACACCATATATTTT
-	TRBJ2-7	TRBV7-2	-	CASGFGAGGGQGEQYF	TGTGCCAGCGGATTCGGGGCGGGCGGGGGCCAGGGCGAGCAGTACTTC
TRBD1	TRBJ2-7	TRBV6-5	-	CASSFRTGATMEQHF	TGTGCCAGCAGTTTCCGGACAGGAGCGACTATGGAGCAGCACTTC
TRBD2	TRBJ2-7	TRBV11-2	-	CASSQLAGLAPYEQYF	TGTGCCAGCAGCCAACTAGCGGGACTGGCTCCCTACGAGCAGTACTTC
TRBD1	TRBJ2-1	TRBV5-4	-	CASSWRTGVADEQFF	TGTGCCAGCAGCTGGCGGACAGGGGTTGCGGATGAGCAGTTCTTC
-	TRBJ1-1	TRBV2	-	CASSGQLGSSSEAFF	TGTGCCAGCAGTGGACAGTTGGGTTCCAGCTCTGAAGCTTTCTTT
TRBD1	TRBJ1-1	TRBV27	once	CASRTGETEAFF	TGTGCCAGCAGGACAGGGGAGACTGAAGCTTTCTTT
TRBD2	TRBJ2-5	TRBV10-2	few	CASSEGSGGAGLRETQYF	TGCGCCAGCAGTGAGGGTAGCGGGGGGGCCGGTTTGAGGGAGACCCAGTACTTC
TRBD1	TRBJ1-2	TRBV6-6	few	CASRPYDREGYTF	TGTGCCAGCAGACCCTATGACAGGGAGGGCTACACCTTC
-	TRBJ2-6	TRBV10-3	-	CAISESPRRVSGANVLTF	TGTGCCATCAGTGAGTCACCGCGAAGGGTATCTGGGGCCAACGTCCTGACTTTC
-	TRBJ2-1	TRBV6-1	-	CASSERVGLPYNEQFF	TGTGCCAGCAGTGAAAGGGTCGGGCTTCCTTACAATGAGCAGTTCTTC
TRBD2	TRBJ2-5	TRBV5-6	-	CASSLASGIETQYF	TGTGCCAGCAGCTTGGCTAGCGGGATTGAGACCCAGTACTTC
TRBD1	TRBJ1-6	TRBV7-9	few	CASSLRQGTGSLHF	TGTGCCAGCAGCTTAAGACAGGGTACGGGATCCCTCCACTTT
TRBD1	TRBJ1-5	TRBV9	-	CASSVGTGDSNQPQHF	TGTGCCAGCAGCGTAGGGACAGGTGATAGCAATCAGCCCCAGCATTTT
TRBD1	TRBJ1-2	TRBV2	-	CAGQQGKDYGYTF	TGTGCCGGACAACAGGGGAAGGACTATGGCTACACCTTC
-	TRBJ1-5	TRBV5-8	-	CASSVQGLNQPQHF	TGTGCCAGCAGCGTACAGGGACTCAATCAGCCCCAGCATTTT
TRBD1	TRBJ1-1	TRBV29-1	medium-sized	CSGGTGRTEAFF	TGCAGCGGCGGGACAGGGAGAACTGAAGCTTTCTTT
-	TRBJ2-7	TRBV6-1	once	CASSQNRRSFYEQYF	TGTGCCAGCAGCCAGAACAGGAGATCCTTCTACGAGCAGTACTTC
-	TRBJ1-4	TRBV7-6	-	CASSSSGANNEKLFF	TGTGCCAGCAGTTCCTCGGGGGCCAATAATGAAAAACTGTTTTTT
-	TRBJ2-7	TRBV5-5	once	CASSLGLEEYEQYF	TGTGCCAGCAGCTTGGGCCTAGAAGAGTACGAGCAGTACTTC
TRBD2	TRBJ2-1	TRBV6-1	-	CASSAGLAGGLEQFF	TGTGCCAGCAGTGCAGGGCTAGCGGGAGGGCTAGAGCAGTTCTTC
TRBD1	TRBJ2-7	TRBV5-1	few	CASSYIQGFDEQYF	TGCGCCAGCAGCTATATACAGGGGTTCGACGAGCAGTACTTC
-	TRBJ2-7	TRBV9	-	CASSVFAGSTYEQYF	TGTGCCAGCAGCGTATTCGCCGGTAGTACCTACGAGCAGTACTTC
-	TRBJ2-1	TRBV7-9	-	CASSLVRRYNEQFF	TGTGCCAGCAGCTTAGTCAGGAGATACAATGAGCAGTTCTTC
TRBD2	TRBJ2-7	TRBV19	-	CASSMAAGGYEQYF	TGTGCCAGTAGTATGGCTGCCGGGGGGTACGAGCAGTACTTC
-	TRBJ2-7	TRBV11-2	-	CASSFSGNGEQYF	TGTGCCAGCAGCTTCTCGGGAAACGGCGAGCAGTACTTC
-	TRBJ2-2	TRBV5-5	-	CASSLVQGGTGELFF	TGTGCCAGCAGCTTGGTTCAGGGTGGTACCGGGGAGCTGTTTTTT
TRBD1	TRBJ2-2	TRBV9	few	CASSAGQVNTGELFF	TGTGCCAGCAGCGCGGGACAGGTGAACACCGGGGAGCTGTTTTTT